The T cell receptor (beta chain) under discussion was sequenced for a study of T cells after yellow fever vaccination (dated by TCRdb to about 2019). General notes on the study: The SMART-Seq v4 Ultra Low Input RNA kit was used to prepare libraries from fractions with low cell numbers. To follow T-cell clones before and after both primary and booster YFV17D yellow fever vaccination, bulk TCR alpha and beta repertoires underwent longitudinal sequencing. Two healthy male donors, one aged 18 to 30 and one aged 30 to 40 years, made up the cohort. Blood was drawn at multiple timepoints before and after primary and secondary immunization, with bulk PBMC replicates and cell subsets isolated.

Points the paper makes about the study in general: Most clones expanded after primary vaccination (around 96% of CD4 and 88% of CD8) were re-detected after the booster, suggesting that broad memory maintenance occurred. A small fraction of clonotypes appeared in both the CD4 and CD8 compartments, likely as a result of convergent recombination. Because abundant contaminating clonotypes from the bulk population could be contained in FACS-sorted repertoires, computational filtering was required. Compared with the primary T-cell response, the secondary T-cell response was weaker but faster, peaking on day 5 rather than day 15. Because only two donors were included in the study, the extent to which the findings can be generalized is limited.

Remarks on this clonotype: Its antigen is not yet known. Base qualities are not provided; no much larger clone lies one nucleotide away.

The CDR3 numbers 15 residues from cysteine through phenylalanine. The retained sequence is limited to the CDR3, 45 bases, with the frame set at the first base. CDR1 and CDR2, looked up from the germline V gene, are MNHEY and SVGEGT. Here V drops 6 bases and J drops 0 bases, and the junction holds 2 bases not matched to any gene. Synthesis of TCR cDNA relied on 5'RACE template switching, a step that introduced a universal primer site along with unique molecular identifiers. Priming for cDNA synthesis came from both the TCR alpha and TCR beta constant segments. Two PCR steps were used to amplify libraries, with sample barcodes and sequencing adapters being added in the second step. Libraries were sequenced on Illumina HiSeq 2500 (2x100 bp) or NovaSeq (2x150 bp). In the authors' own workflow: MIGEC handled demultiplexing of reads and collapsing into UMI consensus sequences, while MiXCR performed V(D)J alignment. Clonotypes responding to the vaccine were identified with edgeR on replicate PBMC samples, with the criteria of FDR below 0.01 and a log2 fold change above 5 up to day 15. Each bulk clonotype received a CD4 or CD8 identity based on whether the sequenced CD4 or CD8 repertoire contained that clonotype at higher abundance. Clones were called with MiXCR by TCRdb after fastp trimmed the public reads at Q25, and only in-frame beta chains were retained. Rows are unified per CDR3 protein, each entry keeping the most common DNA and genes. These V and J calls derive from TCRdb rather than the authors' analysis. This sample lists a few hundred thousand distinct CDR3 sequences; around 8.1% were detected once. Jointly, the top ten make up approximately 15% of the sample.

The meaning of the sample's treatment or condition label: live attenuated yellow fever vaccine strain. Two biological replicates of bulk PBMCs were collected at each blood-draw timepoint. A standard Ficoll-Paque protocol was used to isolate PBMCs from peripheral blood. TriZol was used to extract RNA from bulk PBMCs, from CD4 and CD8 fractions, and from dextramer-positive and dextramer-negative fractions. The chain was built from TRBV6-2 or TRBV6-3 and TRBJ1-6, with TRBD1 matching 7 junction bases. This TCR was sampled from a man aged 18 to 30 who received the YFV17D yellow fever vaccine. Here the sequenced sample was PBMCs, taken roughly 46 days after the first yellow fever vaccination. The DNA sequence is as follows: TGTGCCAGCAGGGGACAGAGCTCCTATAATTCACCCCTCCACTTT. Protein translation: CASRGQSSYNSPLHF.